This is a list of T cell receptor beta chains from one sample in a study of T-cell reconstitution after alpha-beta-depleted transplantation in children. TCRdb called the PCR reads again in MiXCR, with one record for every CDR3 protein. The sample lists hundreds of thousands of distinct CDR3 sequences; approximately 11% were seen once. The starting material was PBMCs, obtained before TCRalphabeta/CD19-depleted stem cell transplant. Receptors were obtained from a child younger than two with acute myeloid leukemia, due to receive a stem cell transplant. Both conserved end residues are part of each CDR3. The D gene is left open where the match is weak. Only some rows state a clone size, as once, few, many or a class for expanded clones.

TRBV9,TRBJ1-5,-,-,TGTGCCAGCAGGGGGGGGGGCTGGGGTCAGCCCCAGCATTTT,CASRGGGWGQPQHF
TRBV2,TRBJ2-7,TRBD2,-,TGTGCCAGCAGTCCCCAGACTAGCGGGGGGACAGAGCAGTACTTC,CASSPQTSGGTEQYF
TRBV4-2,TRBJ2-1,-,many,TGTGCCAGCTCTAAGGGACCCTCCTTCAATGAGCAGTTCTTC,CASSKGPSFNEQFF
TRBV7-8,TRBJ2-1,TRBD1,many,TGTGCCAGCAGCGCCCGGGACAGTGCCAATGAGCAGTTCTTC,CASSARDSANEQFF
TRBV29-1,TRBJ2-7,TRBD2,-,TGCAGCGTGGGGACTAGCGGGAGGGCCTACGAGCAGTACTTC,CSVGTSGRAYEQYF
TRBV19,TRBJ2-3,TRBD1,few,TGTGCCAGTAGTCTAAGGGGGCGGCGGTCCACAGATACGCAGTATTTT,CASSLRGRRSTDTQYF
TRBV12-3/TRBV12-4,TRBJ2-3,TRBD2,many,TGTGCCAGCAGTCTCGGACAGGGTCCTAGCGGGAGGGCCCCAGATACGCAGTATTTT,CASSLGQGPSGRAPDTQYF
TRBV9,TRBJ1-1,-,-,TGTGCCAGCAGCGTAGAGCCCAGGGGAGGCACTGAAGCTTTCTTT,CASSVEPRGGTEAFF
TRBV28,TRBJ2-3,TRBD2,few,TGTGCCAGCAGTGCCGGGACTAGTCGCGCAGATACGCAGTATTTT,CASSAGTSRADTQYF
TRBV12-3/TRBV12-4,TRBJ1-2,TRBD1,many,TGTGCCAGCAGTTTACTGGGACAGCCCGTTGGCTACACCTTC,CASSLLGQPVGYTF
TRBV6-5,TRBJ2-7,TRBD2,many,TGTGCCAGCAGTTCTGGACTAGCGGAGCACAAGGTGGGCGAGCAGTACTTC,CASSSGLAEHKVGEQYF
TRBV20-1,TRBJ1-2,-,many,TGCAGTGCCCCCCGCGCGGGGAACTATGGCTACACCTTC,CSAPRAGNYGYTF
TRBV7-2,TRBJ2-1,-,many,TGTGCCAGCAGCTCATCCGGGACCTACAATGAGCAGTTCTTC,CASSSSGTYNEQFF
TRBV7-2,TRBJ2-4,TRBD2,many,TGTGCCAGCAGTCGCGGGGGGGGCCGGAACATTCAGTACTTC,CASSRGGGRNIQYF
TRBV4-1,TRBJ2-1,-,few,TGCGCCAGCAGCCAATCTAGAAGGAGCAATGAGCAGTTCTTC,CASSQSRRSNEQFF
TRBV7-2,TRBJ2-5,-,many,TGTGCCACAGGGTACCAAGAGACCCAGTACTTC,CATGYQETQYF
TRBV3-1,TRBJ1-2,-,many,TGTGCCAGCAGCCAGCGGGTCGGGCCCGAAGGAGGGAACTATGGCTACACCTTC,CASSQRVGPEGGNYGYTF
TRBV3-1,TRBJ1-4,-,many,TGTGCCAGCAGCGCCCGGAGACCTAATGAAAAACTGTTTTTT,CASSARRPNEKLFF
TRBV27,TRBJ2-1,-,many,TGTGCCAGCAGTTTAAGCGGTAGGCCCTACAATGAGCAGTTCTTC,CASSLSGRPYNEQFF
TRBV29-1,TRBJ2-1,-,many,TGCAGCGTTGTCCCCCCCTCCGCCAGGGACTACAATGAGCAGTTCTTC,CSVVPPSARDYNEQFF
TRBV27,TRBJ1-5,TRBD1,-,TGTGCCAGCAGTGGTTTCAGCAGGGGGGAGAGCAATCAGCCCCAGCATTTT,CASSGFSRGESNQPQHF
TRBV25-1,TRBJ2-1,-,many,TGTGCCAGCAGTGAGGGAGAGGGCCCCGCTTTATACAATGAGCAGTTCTTC,CASSEGEGPALYNEQFF
TRBV20-1,TRBJ2-7,TRBD1,many,TGCAGTGCTGAGGTCGGGACAGGGTACTACGAGCAGTACTTC,CSAEVGTGYYEQYF
TRBV20-1,TRBJ2-5,TRBD1,-,TGCAGTGCCGCTTGGACAGGGGTCAGCCAAGAGACCCAGTACTTC,CSAAWTGVSQETQYF
TRBV7-6,TRBJ2-1,-,many,TGTGCCAGCAGCTTAAAGGGGGAGGGTGAGCAGTTCTTC,CASSLKGEGEQFF
TRBV21-1,TRBJ2-4,-,many,TGTGCCAGCAGCAAAGAAGGGAAGGGGAGAGCCAAAAACATTCAGTACTTC,CASSKEGKGRAKNIQYF
TRBV7-8,TRBJ2-2,-,many,TGTGCCAGCAGCTTAGCCCAGTACACCGGGGAGCTGTTTTTT,CASSLAQYTGELFF
TRBV11-2,TRBJ2-5,-,many,TGTGCCAGCCGCACGACTACCTCAGAGACCCAGTACTTC,CASRTTTSETQYF
TRBV20-1,TRBJ2-1,TRBD2,many,TGCAGTGCTAGAGATAGAGGGGGACTAGCGGAATACAATGAGCAGTTCTTC,CSARDRGGLAEYNEQFF
TRBV5-6,TRBJ2-7,-,many,TGTGCCAGCAGCTTGGAGGTAGAAGCTGCTAGCTCCTACGAGCAGTACTTC,CASSLEVEAASSYEQYF
TRBV6-6,TRBJ2-5,-,many,TGTGCCAGCAGTTCGCTAGAGACCCAGTACTTC,CASSSLETQYF